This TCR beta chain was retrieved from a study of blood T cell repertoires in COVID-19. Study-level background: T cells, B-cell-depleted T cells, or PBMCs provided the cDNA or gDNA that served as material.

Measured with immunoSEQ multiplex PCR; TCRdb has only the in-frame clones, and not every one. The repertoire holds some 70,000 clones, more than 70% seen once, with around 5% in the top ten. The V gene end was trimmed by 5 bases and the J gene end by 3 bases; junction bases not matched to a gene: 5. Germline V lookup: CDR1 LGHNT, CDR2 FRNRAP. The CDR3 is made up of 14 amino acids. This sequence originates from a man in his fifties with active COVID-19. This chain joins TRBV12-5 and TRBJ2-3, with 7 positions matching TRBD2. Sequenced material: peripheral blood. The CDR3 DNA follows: TGTGCTAGTGGTGGGGTCGGGGGGACAGATACGCAGTATTTT. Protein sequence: CASGGVGGTDTQYF. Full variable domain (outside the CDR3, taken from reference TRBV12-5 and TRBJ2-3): DARVTQTPRHKVTEMGQEVTMRCQPILGHNTVFWYRQTMMQGLELLAYFRNRAPLDDSGMPKDRFSAEMPDATLATLKIQPSEPRDSAVYFCASGGVGGTDTQYFGPGTRLTVL.